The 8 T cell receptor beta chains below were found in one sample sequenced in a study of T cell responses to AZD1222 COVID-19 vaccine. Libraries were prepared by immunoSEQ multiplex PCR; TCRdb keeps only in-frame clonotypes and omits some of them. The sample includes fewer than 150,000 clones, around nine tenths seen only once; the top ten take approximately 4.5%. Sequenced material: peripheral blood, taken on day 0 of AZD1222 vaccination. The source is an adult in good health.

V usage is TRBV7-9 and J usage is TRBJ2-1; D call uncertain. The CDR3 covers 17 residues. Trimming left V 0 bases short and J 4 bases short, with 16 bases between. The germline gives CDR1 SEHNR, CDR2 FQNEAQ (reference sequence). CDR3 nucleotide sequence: TGTGCCAGCAGCTTAGCCTCGTCCCTGGAGCTATACAATGAGCAGTTCTTC. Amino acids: CASSLASSLELYNEQFF.

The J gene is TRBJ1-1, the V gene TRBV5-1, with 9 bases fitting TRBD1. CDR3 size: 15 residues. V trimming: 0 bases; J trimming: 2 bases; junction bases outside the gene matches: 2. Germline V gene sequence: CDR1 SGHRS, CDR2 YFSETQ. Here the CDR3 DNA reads TGCGCCAGCAGCTTGGGGGGACAGGGCAACACTGAAGCTTTCTTT. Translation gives CASSLGGQGNTEAFF.

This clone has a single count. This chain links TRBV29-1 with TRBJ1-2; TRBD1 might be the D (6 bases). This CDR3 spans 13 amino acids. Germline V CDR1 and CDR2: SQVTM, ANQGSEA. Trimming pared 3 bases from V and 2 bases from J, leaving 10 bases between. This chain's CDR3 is CSVEEGENYGYTF. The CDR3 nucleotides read TGCAGCGTTGAGGAGGGGGAGAACTATGGCTACACCTTC.

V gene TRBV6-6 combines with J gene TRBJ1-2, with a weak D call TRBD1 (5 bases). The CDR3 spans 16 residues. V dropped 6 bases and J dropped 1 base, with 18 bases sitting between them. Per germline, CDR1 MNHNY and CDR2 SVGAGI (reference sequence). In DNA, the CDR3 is TGTGCCAGCAGCACTCCGACAGACGTTCTTAACTATGGCTACACCTTC. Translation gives CASSTPTDVLNYGYTF.

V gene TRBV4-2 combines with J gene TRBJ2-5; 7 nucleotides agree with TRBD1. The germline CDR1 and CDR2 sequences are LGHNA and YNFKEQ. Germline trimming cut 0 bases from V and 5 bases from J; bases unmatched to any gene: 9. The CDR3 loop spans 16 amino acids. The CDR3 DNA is TGTGCCAGCAGCCAAGAAGGGCCAGGGGGTTCGGAGACCCAGTACTTC. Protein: CASSQEGPGGSETQYF.

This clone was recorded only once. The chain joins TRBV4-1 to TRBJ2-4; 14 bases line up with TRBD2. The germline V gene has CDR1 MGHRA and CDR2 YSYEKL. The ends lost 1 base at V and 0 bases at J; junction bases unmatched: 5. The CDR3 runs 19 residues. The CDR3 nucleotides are TGCGCCAGCAGCCAAGGGGGACTAGCGGGGGATCTAGCCAAAAACATTCAGTACTTC. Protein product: CASSQGGLAGDLAKNIQYF.

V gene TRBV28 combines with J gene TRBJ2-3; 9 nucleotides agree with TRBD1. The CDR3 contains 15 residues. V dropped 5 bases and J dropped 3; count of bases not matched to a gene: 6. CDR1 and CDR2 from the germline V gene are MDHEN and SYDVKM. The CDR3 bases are TGTGCCAGCAGTCCAACAGGGGGCCGGACAGATACGCAGTATTTT. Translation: CASSPTGGRTDTQYF.

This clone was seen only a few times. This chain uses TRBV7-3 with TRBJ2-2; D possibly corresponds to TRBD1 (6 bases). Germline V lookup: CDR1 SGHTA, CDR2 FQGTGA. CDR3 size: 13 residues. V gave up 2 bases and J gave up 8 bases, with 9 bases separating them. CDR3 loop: CASSLQGSGELFF. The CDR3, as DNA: TGTGCCAGCAGCTTACAGGGGTCAGGGGAGCTGTTTTTT. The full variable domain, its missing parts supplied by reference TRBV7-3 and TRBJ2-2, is GAGVSQTPSNKVTEKGKYVELRCDPISGHTALYWYRQSLGQGPEFLIYFQGTGAADDSGLPNDRFFAVRPEGSVSTLKIQRTERGDSAVYLCASSLQGSGELFFGEGSRLTVL.